A selection of T cell receptor beta chains follows, all from one sample in a study of cytomegalovirus exposure and HLA in healthy donors. Some clones are missing from TCRdb's copy, which holds only in-frame ones; the method was immunoSEQ multiplex PCR. Of about 130,000 clones in the sample, roughly nine tenths were seen once. Source material: PBMCs. The receptor source for this set is a young woman in good health and CMV-seropositive. The CDR3 runs from the conserved cysteine through the conserved F or W. A D gene is named only where the DNA matches it firmly.

TRBJ2-2	TRBV7-3	TRBD1	TGTGCCAGCAGCTTAGGACAGGGGACCGGGGAGCTGTTTTTT	CASSLGQGTGELFF
TRBJ1-5	TRBV5-1	-	TGCGCCAGCAGCGCGGGGGGCGGAAATCAGCCCCAGCATTTT	CASSAGGGNQPQHF
TRBJ2-2	TRBV7-9	-	TGTGCCAGCAGCCCCCACGGCACCGGGGAGCTGTTTTTT	CASSPHGTGELFF
TRBJ2-7	TRBV28	-	TGTGCCAGCAGGACATCAGCAGTTTACGAGCAGTACTTC	CASRTSAVYEQYF
TRBJ1-2	TRBV29-1	-	TGCAGCGTTCCATCGACAGGAGGTGGCTACACCTTC	CSVPSTGGGYTF
TRBJ2-2	TRBV13	-	TGTGCCAGCAGATACGGGTCCACCGGGGAGCTGTTTTTT	CASRYGSTGELFF
TRBJ2-3	TRBV27	-	TGTGCCAGCAGTTTAGTGTCCCTAAGCTTCCTTTTTTTT	CASSLVSLSFLFF
TRBJ1-4	TRBV30	TRBD1	TGTGCTTACACCCAGGGGGCTGCTGAAAAACTGTTTTTT	CAYTQGAAEKLFF
TRBJ2-6	TRBV4-2	-	TGTGCCAGCAGCCCATACGGGGGTTCTGGGGCCAACGTCCTGACTTTC	CASSPYGGSGANVLTF
TRBJ1-2	TRBV18	-	TGTGCCAGCTCCCACCCGGGGGATAACTATGGCTACACCTTC	CASSHPGDNYGYTF